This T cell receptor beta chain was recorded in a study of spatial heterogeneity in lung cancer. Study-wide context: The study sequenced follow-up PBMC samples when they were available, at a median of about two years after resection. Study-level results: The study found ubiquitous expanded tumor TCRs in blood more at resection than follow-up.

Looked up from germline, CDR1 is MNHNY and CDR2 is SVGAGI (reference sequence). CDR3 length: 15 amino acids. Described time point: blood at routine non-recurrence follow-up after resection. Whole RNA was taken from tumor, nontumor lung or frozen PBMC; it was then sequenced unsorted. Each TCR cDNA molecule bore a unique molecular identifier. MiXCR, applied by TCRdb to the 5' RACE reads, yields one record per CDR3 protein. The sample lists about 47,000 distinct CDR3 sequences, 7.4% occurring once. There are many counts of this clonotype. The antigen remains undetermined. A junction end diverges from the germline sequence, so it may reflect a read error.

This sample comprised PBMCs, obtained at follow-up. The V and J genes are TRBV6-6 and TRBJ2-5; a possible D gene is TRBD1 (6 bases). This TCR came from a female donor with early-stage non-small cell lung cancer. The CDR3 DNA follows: TGTGCCAGCAGTTACTCGGTGGGGGCCCAAGACACCCAGTACTTC. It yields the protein CASSYSVGAQDTQYF.